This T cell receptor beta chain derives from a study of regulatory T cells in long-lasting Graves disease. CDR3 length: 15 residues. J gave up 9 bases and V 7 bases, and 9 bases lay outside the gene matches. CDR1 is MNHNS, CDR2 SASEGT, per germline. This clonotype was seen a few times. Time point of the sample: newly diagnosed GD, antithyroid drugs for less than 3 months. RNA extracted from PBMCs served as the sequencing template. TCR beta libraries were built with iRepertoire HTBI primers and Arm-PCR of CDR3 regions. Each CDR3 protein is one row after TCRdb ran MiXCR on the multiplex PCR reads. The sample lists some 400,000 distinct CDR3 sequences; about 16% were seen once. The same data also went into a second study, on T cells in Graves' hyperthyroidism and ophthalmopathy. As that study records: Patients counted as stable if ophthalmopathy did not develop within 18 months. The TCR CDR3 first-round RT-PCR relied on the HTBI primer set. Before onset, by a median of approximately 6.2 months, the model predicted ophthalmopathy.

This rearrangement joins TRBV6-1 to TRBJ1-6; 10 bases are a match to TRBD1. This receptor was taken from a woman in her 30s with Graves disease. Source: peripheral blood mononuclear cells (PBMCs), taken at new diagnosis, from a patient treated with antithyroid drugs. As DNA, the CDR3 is TGTGCCAGCACTCCAGACAGGGGGCATTTTTCACCCCTCCACTTT. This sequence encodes CASTPDRGHFSPLHF.